This T cell receptor (beta chain) was obtained from a study of T cells in localized non-small cell lung cancer. Study-wide points: Median approximately 58 top-100 tumor clones were shared with paired adjacent lung. Exceeding tumor, uninvolved adjacent lung had the highest T cell clonality.

This CDR3 spans 16 amino acids. The assay was immunoSEQ multiplex PCR, and TCRdb's table has in-frame clones only and misses some. Of 2,700 or so clones listed, more than 25% were seen once; the top ten hold approximately 15%. Of note for this clone: Its matching antigen is unknown.

Sequencing was performed on lung tumor tissue, taken before any cancer treatment. The clonotype comes from a woman aged 35-75 years with stage III lung adenocarcinoma. The V call is TRBV1, the J call TRBJ1-5. TRBV1 is a pseudogene. CDR3 bases: TGCGCCAGCAGCCAAGACACGGGGCATAGCAATCAGCCCCAGCATTTT. It is translated as CASSQDTGHSNQPQHF.